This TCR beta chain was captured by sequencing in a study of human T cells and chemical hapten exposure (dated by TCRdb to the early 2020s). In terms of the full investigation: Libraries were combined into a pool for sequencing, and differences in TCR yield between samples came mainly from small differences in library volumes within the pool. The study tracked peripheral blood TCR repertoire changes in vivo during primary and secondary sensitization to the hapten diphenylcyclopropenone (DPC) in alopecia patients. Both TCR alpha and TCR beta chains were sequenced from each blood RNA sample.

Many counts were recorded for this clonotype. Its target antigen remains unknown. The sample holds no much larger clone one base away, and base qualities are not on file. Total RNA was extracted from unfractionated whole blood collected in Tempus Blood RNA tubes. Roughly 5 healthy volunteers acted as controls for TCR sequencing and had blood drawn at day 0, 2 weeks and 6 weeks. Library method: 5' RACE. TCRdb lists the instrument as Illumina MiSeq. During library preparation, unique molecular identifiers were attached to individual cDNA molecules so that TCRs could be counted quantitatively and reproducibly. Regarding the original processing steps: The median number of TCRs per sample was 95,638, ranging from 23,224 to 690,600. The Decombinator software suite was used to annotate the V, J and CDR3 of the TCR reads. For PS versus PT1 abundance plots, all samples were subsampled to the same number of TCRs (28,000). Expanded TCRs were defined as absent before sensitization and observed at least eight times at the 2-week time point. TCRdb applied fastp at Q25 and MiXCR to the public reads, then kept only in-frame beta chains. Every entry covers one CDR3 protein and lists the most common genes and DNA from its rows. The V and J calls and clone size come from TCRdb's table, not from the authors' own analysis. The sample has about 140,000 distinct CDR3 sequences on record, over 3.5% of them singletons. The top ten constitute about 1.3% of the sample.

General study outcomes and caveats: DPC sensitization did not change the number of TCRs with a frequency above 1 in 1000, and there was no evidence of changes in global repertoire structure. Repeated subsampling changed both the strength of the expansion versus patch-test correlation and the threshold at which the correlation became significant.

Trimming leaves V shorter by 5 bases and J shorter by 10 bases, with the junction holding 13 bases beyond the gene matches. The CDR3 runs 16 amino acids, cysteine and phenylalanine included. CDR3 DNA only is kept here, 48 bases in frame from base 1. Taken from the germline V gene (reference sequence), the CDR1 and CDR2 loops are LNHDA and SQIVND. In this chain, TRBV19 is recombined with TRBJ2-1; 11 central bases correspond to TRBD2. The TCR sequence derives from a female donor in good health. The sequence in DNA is TGTGCCAGTAGTTCCGGTCTAGCGGGGGGTAGGGTGGAGCAGTTCTTC. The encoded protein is CASSSGLAGGRVEQFF.